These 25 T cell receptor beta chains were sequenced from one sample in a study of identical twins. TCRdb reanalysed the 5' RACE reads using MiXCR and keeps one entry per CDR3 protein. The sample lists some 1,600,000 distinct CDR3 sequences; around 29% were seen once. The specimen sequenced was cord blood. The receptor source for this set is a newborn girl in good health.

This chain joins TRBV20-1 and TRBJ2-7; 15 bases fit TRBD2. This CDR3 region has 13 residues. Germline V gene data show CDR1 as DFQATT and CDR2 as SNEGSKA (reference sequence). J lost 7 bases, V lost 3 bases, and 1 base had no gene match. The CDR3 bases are TGCAGTGCTAGCGGACTAGCGGGGGGGGAGCAGTACTTC. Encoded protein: CSASGLAGGEQYF.

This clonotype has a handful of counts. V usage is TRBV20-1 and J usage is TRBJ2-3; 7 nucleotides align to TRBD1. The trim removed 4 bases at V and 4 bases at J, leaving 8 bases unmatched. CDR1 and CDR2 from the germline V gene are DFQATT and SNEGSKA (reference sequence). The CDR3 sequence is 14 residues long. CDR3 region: CSATKDRPADTQYF. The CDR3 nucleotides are TGCAGTGCTACCAAGGACAGGCCCGCAGATACGCAGTATTTT.

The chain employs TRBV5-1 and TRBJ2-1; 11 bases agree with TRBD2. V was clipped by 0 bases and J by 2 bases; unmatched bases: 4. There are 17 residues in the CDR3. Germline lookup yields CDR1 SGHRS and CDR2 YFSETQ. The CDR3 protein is CASSLDPSGGTYNEQFF. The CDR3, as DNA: TGCGCCAGCAGCTTGGATCCTAGCGGGGGGACCTACAATGAGCAGTTCTTC.

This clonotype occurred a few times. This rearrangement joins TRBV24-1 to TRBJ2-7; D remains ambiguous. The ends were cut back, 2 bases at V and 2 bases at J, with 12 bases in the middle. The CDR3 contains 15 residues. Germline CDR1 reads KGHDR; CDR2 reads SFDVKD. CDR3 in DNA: TGTGCCACCAGTGATTACTTTGACGGACCCTACGAGCAGTACTTC. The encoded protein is CATSDYFDGPYEQYF.

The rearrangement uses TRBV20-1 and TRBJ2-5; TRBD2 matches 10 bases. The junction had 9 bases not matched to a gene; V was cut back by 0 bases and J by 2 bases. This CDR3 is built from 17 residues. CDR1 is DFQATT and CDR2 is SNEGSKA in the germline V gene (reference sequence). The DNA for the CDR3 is TGCAGTGCTAGAGAGATGGGAGGACTAGCGGTGCAAGAGACCCAGTACTTC. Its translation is CSAREMGGLAVQETQYF.

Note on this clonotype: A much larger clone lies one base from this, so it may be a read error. Written as DNA, the CDR3 is TGCAGCGTTCCAGGGGAGACCCAGTTCTTC. It yields the protein CSVPGETQFF. The chain joins TRBV29-1 to TRBJ2-1; TRBD1 might be the D (6 bases). V was cut by 5 bases and J by 13 bases, with 12 bases left in between. This CDR3 has 10 amino acids. The germline CDR1 and CDR2 sequences are SQVTM and ANQGSEA.

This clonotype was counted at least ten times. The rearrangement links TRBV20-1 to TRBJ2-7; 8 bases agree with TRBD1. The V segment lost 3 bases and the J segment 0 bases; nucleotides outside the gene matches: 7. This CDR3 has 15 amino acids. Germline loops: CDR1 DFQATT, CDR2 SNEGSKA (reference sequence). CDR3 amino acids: CSARRQGSLSYEQYF. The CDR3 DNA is TGCAGTGCTAGGCGACAGGGGTCTCTCTCCTACGAGCAGTACTTC.

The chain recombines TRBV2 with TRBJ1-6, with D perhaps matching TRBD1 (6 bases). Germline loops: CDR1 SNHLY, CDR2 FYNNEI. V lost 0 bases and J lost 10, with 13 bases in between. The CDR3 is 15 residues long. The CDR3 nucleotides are TGTGCCAGCAGTGAAGCTGGCAGGGGATCCTCACCCCTCCACTTT. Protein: CASSEAGRGSSPLHF.

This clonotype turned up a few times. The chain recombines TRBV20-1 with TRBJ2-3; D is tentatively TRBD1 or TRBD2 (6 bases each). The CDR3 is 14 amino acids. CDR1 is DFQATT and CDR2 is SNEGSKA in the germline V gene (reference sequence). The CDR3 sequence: CRASWGATTDTQYF. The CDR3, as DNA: TGCAGGGCCAGTTGGGGGGCGACCACAGATACGCAGTATTTT.

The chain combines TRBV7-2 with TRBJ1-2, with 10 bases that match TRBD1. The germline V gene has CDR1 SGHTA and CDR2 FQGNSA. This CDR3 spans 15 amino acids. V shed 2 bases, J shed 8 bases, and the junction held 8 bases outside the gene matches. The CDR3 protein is CASSLTRGQGIGYTF. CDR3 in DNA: TGTGCCAGCAGCTTAACGAGGGGACAGGGGATCGGCTACACCTTC. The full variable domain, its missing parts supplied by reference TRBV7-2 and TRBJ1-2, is GAGVSQSPSNKVTEKGKDVELRCDPISGHTALYWYRQSLGQGLEFLIYFQGNSAPDKSGLPSDRFSAERTGGSVSTLTIQRTQQEDSAVYLCASSLTRGQGIGYTFGSGTRLTVV.

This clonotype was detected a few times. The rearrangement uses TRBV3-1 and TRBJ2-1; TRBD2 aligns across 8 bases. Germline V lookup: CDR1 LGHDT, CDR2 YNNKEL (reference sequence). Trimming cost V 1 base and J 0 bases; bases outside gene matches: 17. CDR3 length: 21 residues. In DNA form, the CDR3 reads TGTGCCAGCAGCCAAGGAGGGTGGGGCCTAGCGGGCCCAAGCTCCTACAATGAGCAGTTCTTC. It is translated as CASSQGGWGLAGPSSYNEQFF.

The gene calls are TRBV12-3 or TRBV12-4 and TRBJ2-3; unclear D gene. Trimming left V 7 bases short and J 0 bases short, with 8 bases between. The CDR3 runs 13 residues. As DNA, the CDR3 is TGTGCCAGCACTGGCTGGAGCACAGATACGCAGTATTTT. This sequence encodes CASTGWSTDTQYF.

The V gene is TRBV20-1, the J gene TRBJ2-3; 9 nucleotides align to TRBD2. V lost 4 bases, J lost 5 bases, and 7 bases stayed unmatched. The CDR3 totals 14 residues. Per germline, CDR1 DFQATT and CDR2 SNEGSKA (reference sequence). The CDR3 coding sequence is TGCAGTGCTACCATTAGCGGGAGACGAGATACGCAGTATTTT. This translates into CSATISGRRDTQYF.

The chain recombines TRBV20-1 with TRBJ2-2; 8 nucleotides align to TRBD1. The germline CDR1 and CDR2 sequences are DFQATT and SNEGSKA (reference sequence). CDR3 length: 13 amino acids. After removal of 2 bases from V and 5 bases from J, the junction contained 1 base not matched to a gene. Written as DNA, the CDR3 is TGCAGTGCTAGACACAGGGGGACCGGGGAGCTGTTTTTT. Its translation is CSARHRGTGELFF.

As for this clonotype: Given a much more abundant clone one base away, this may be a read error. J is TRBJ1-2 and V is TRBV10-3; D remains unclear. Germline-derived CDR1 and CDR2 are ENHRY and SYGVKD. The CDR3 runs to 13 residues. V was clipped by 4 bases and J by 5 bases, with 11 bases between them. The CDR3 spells CAISGNREYGYTF. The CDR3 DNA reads TGTGCCATCAGTGGGAACCGGGAATATGGCTACACCTTC.

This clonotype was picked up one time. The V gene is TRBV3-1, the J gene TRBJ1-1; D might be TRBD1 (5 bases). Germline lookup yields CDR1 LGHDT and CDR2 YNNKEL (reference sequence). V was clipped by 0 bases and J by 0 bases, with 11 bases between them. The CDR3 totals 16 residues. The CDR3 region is CASSQDGRTLNTEAFF. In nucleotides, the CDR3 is TGTGCCAGCAGCCAAGACGGCAGGACACTGAACACTGAAGCTTTCTTT.

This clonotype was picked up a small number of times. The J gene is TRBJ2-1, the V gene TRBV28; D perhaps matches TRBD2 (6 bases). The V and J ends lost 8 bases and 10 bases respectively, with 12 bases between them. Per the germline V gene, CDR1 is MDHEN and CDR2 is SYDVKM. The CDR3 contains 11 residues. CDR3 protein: CASSADYEQFF. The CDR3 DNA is TGTGCCAGCTCCGCGGACTACGAGCAGTTCTTC.

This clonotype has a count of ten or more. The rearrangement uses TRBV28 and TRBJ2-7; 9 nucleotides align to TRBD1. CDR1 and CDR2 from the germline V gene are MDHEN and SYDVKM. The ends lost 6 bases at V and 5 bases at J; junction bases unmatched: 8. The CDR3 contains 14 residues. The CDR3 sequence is CASSRGTGLDEQYF. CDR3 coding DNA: TGTGCCAGCAGCCGTGGGACAGGGCTAGACGAGCAGTACTTC.

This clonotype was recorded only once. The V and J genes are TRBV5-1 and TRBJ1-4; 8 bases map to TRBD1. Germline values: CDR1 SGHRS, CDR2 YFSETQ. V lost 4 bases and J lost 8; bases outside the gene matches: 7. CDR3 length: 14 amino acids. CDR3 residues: CASSKDRVKEKLFF. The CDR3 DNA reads TGCGCCAGCAGCAAGGACAGGGTCAAGGAAAAACTGTTTTTT.

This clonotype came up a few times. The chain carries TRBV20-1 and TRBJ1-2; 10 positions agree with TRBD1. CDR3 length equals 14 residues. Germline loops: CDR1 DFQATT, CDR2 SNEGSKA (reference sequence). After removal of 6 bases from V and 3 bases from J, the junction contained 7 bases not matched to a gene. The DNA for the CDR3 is TGCAGTGCACAGGACAGGGGGTGGGACTATGGCTACACCTTC. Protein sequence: CSAQDRGWDYGYTF.

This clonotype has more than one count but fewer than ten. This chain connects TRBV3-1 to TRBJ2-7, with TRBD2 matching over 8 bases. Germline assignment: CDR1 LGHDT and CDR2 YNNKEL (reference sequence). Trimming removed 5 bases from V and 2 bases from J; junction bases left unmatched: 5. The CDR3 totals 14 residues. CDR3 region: CASSSGSGPYEQYF. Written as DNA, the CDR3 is TGTGCCAGCAGCAGCGGGAGTGGTCCCTACGAGCAGTACTTC.

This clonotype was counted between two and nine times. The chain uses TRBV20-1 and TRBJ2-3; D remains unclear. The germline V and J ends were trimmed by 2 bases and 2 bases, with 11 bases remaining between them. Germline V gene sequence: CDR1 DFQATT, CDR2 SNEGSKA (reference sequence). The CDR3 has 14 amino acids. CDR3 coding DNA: TGCAGTGCTAGATCTCCAGGCTACACAGATACGCAGTATTTT. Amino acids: CSARSPGYTDTQYF.

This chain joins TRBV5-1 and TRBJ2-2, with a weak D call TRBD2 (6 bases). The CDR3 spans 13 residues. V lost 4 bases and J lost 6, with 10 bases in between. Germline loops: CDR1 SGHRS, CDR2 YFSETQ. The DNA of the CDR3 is TGCGCCAGCAGCGCCGGAGGGGCCGGGGAGCTGTTTTTT. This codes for CASSAGGAGELFF.

The CDR3 DNA reads TGCAGTGCTGACCAGACAGGGGGCACCTACGAGCAGTACTTC. Translating gives CSADQTGGTYEQYF. The chain is built from TRBV20-1 and TRBJ2-7; 10 nucleotides match TRBD1. The V and J ends lost 5 bases and 2 bases, in that order; junction bases with no gene match: 6. Germline V CDR1 and CDR2: DFQATT, SNEGSKA (reference sequence). The CDR3 sequence is 14 residues long.

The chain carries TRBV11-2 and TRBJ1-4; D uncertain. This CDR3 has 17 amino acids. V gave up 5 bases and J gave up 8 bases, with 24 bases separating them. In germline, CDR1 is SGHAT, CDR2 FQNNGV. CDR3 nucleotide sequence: TGTGCCAGCAGCCCCCGGGATGGACGGTCCCGAAGGGAAAAACTGTTTTTT. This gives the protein CASSPRDGRSRREKLFF.